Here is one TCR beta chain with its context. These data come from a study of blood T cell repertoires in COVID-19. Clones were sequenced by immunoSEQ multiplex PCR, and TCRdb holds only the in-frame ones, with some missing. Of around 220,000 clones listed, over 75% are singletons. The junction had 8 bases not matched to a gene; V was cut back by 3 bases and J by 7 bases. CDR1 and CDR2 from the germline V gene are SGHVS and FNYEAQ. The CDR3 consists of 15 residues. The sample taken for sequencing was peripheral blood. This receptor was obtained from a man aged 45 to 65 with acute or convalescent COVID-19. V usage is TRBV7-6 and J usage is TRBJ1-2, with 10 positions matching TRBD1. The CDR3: CASSLVSGQGFGYTF. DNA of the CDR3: TGTGCCAGCAGCTTGGTTTCGGGACAGGGGTTTGGCTACACCTTC.